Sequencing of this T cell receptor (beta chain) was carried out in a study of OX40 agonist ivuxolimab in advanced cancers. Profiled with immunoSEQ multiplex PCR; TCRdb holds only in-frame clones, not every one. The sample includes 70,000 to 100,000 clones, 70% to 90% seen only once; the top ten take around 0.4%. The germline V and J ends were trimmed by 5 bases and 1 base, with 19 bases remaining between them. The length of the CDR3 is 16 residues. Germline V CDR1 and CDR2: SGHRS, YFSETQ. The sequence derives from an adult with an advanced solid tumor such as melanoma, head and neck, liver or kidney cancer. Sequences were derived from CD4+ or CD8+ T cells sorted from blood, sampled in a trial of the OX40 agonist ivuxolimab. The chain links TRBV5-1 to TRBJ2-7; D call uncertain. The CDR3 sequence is CASRGDTSKGSYEQYF. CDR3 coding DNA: TGCGCCAGCAGAGGTGACACCTCAAAGGGATCCTACGAGCAGTACTTC.